The sequence of this TCR beta chain was determined in a study of CD8 T cells in Susac syndrome. General observations from the study: The study identified around fifteen and five Susac-specific public clones in total CD8+ and CD8+ TEMRA repertoires.

The CD8+ and CD4+ T cells were isolated magnetically using a negative isolation approach, whereas the TEMRA cells were enriched by FACS. Reverse transcription of about 0.5 to 1 ug RNA used random hexamers. It was immunoSEQ multiplex PCR that amplified TCR beta CDR3 across 54 Vbeta and 13 Jbeta. TCRdb reanalysed the immunoSEQ multiplex PCR reads using MiXCR and keeps one entry per CDR3 protein. The sample lists 85,000 to 130,000 distinct CDR3 sequences; roughly 94% were seen once. The CDR3 is 13 residues long. Trimming stripped 3 bases from V and 2 bases from J, with 7 bases between. Germline V gives CDR1 SEHNR, CDR2 FQNEAQ (reference sequence). As for this clonotype: Antigen unknown.

The sample comprised CD8+ T cells from PBMCs. The V gene is TRBV7-9, the J gene TRBJ1-2, with D unresolved. This receptor was identified in a human donor with Susac syndrome. CDR3 region: CASSFPENYGYTF. CDR3 bases: TGTGCCAGCAGCTTCCCGGAGAACTATGGCTACACCTTC.